This TCR beta chain was sequenced for a study of T cells in Graves' hyperthyroidism and ophthalmopathy. General study results and limits: Stable hyperthyroidism was told apart from ophthalmopathy by a model built on 13 V-J features.

Among the patients, aged 18 to 65, hyperthyroidism was newly diagnosed and had lasted under 2 months. Clinicians diagnosed patients from clinical symptoms, serum thyroxine and TRAb, thyroid ultrasound and orbital computed tomography. Germline-derived CDR1 and CDR2 are ENHRY and SYGVKD. The CDR3 consists of 12 residues. Trimming shortened V by 3 bases and J by 9 bases, and 9 bases separated the two germline ends. Regions amplified from RNA transcripts were the TCR beta CDR3 regions. First-round RT-PCR of the TCR CDR3 relied on the HTBI primer set. TCRdb reprocessed the multiplex PCR reads with MiXCR, giving one entry per CDR3 protein. The profile covers around 720,000 distinct CDR3 sequences, with under 45% appearing a single time and roughly 30% taken by the ten largest. This clonotype was seen ten or more times. Its specificity is not known.

The TCR originated in a woman aged 40 to 50 with Graves' hyperthyroidism. V and J are TRBV10-3 and TRBJ1-3; no clear D. The sequenced material came from blood. In DNA form, the CDR3 reads TGTGCCATCAGTGACCCCTTGGCCACCATATATTTT. This codes for CAISDPLATIYF.